Presented here are 9 T cell receptor beta chains from one specimen sequenced in a study of neurological immune-mediated disorders (dated by TCRdb to between 2018 and 2021). Preparation of the library involved 5' RACE. Sequencing used an Illumina HiSeq 2500. TCRdb reprocessed the public reads (quality trimming at Q25 with fastp, clone calling with MiXCR) and kept in-frame beta chains. Each record represents a unique CDR3 protein, reported with the most common genes and DNA among its rows. The sample profile shows 15,000 to 20,000 distinct CDR3 sequences; about 10% of them were found once. The biggest ten clones account for roughly 27% of the sample. Sequenced: CD8+ T cells from blood. These receptors came from a woman between 50 and 59 years old in good health.

The table lists this clonotype with many counts. This chain uses TRBV5-1 with TRBJ2-1, with D possibly being TRBD1 or TRBD2 (5 bases each). Germline CDR1 reads SGHRS; CDR2 reads YFSETQ. Trimming shortened V by 4 bases and J by 2 bases, and 13 bases separated the two germline ends. The CDR3 is 15 amino acids. The DNA of the CDR3 is TGCGCCAGCAGCCCCTCGGGGACCCCCTACAATGAGCAGTTCTTC. Translated: CASSPSGTPYNEQFF.

Ten or more counts support this clonotype. V gene TRBV12-5 combines with J gene TRBJ2-7; a possible D gene is TRBD2 (5 bases). The V end lost 0 bases, the J end lost 3 bases, and 6 bases lay between the germline ends. This CDR3 is 13 amino acids long. Germline CDR1 reads LGHNT; CDR2 reads FRNRAP. The CDR3 sequence: CASGLVSGYEQYF. The CDR3 DNA is TGTGCTAGTGGTTTGGTAAGCGGCTACGAGCAGTACTTC.

This clonotype came up many times. The chain links TRBV7-2 to TRBJ2-1, with TRBD2 matching over 9 bases. J gave up 5 bases and V 2 bases, and 4 bases lay outside the gene matches. The length of the CDR3 is 15 residues. Germline CDR1 reads SGHTA; CDR2 reads FQGNSA. The DNA of the CDR3 is TGTGCCAGCAGCTTAAAGCGGGGGGCAGACAATGAGCAGTTCTTC. It yields the protein CASSLKRGADNEQFF. Looking up the rest from reference TRBV7-2 and TRBJ2-1 gives the full variable domain: GAGVSQSPSNKVTEKGKDVELRCDPISGHTALYWYRQSLGQGLEFLIYFQGNSAPDKSGLPSDRFSAERTGGSVSTLTIQRTQQEDSAVYLCASSLKRGADNEQFFGPGTRLTVL.

This clonotype was recorded many times. V usage is TRBV5-1 and J usage is TRBJ2-7, with 10 bases identical to TRBD1. Losses at the gene ends were 4 bases for V and 3 bases for J; bases not matched to a gene: 7. CDR3 length: 15 amino acids. CDR1 and CDR2 (germline): SGHRS, YFSETQ. Here the CDR3 DNA reads TGCGCCAGCAGCCAACGGGACAGGGGCTACTACGAGCAGTACTTC. It specifies CASSQRDRGYYEQYF.

The V call is TRBV5-1, the J call TRBJ2-1; 9 bases are shared with TRBD2. The V and J ends lost 1 base and 8 bases, in that order; junction bases with no gene match: 7. This CDR3 contains 15 residues. Germline V lookup: CDR1 SGHRS, CDR2 YFSETQ. The CDR3 DNA reads TGCGCCAGCAGCTTGTTAGCTAGCGGGACGGATGAGCAGTTCTTC. The encoded protein is CASSLLASGTDEQFF.

This clonotype was recorded many times. This sequence joins TRBV4-2 and TRBJ2-3; the D is unclear. Germline V gene sequence: CDR1 LGHNA, CDR2 YNFKEQ. The CDR3 has 13 residues. V lost 0 bases and J 2 bases, leaving 3 bases between the germline ends. CDR3 sequence reads: CASSQDNTDTQYF. CDR3 in DNA: TGTGCCAGCAGCCAAGATAACACAGATACGCAGTATTTT.

The genes are TRBV28 and TRBJ2-1; possibly TRBD2 for D (6 bases). Germline assignment: CDR1 MDHEN and CDR2 SYDVKM. CDR3 length: 15 residues. V lost 2 bases and J 5 bases, leaving 13 bases between the germline ends. The CDR3 nucleotides are TGTGCCAGCAGTTTAGCGGGAATCAGAGACAATGAGCAGTTCTTC. Translating gives CASSLAGIRDNEQFF.

The table lists this clonotype with many counts. V and J are TRBV12-3 or TRBV12-4 and TRBJ2-3; D may be TRBD1 or TRBD2 (5 bases each). There are 15 residues in the CDR3. Trimming took off 1 base at V and 5 bases at J, with 13 bases between the two ends. The CDR3 nucleotides are TGTGCCAGCAGTTTAGTTCCGGGGCCCGAAGATACGCAGTATTTT. The encoded protein is CASSLVPGPEDTQYF.

This clonotype occurred many times. V and J are TRBV24-1 and TRBJ2-3; the match to TRBD2 covers 11 bases. The trim removed 2 bases at V and 3 bases at J, leaving 6 bases unmatched. The length of the CDR3 is 17 residues. Looked up from germline, CDR1 is KGHDR and CDR2 is SFDVKD. The CDR3 coding sequence is TGTGCCACCAGTGATTCGACTAGCGGGATGTGGACAGATACGCAGTATTTT. Amino acid sequence: CATSDSTSGMWTDTQYF.